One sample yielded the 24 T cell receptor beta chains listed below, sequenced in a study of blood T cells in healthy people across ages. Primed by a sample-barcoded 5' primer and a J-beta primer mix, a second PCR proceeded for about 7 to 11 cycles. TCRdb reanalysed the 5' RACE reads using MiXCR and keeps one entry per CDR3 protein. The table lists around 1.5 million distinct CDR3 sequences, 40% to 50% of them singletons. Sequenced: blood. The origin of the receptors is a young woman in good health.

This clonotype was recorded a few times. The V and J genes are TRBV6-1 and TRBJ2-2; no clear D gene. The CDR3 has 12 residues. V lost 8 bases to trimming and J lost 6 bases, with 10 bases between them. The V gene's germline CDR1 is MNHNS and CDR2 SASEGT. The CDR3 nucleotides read TGTGCCAGCGGGCGGATTGCCGGGGAGCTGTTTTTT. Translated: CASGRIAGELFF.

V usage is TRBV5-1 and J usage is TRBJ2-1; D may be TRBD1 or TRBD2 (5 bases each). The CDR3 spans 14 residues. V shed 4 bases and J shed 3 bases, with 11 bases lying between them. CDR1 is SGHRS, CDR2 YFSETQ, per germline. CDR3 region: CASSVSGHYNEQFF. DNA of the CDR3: TGCGCCAGCAGCGTCTCGGGGCACTACAATGAGCAGTTCTTC.

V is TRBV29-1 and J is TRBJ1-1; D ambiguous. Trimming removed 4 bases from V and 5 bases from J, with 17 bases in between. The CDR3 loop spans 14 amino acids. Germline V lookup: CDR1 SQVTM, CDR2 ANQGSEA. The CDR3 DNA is TGCAGCGTTGTTATTCCGGGAAGGATTACTGAAGCTTTCTTT. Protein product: CSVVIPGRITEAFF.

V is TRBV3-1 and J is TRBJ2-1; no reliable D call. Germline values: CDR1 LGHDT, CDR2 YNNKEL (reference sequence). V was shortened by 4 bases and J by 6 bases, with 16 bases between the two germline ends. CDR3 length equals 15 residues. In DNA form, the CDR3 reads TGTGCCAGCAGCCCCCAGGTGACGGTGGGCAATGAGCAGTTCTTC. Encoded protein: CASSPQVTVGNEQFF.

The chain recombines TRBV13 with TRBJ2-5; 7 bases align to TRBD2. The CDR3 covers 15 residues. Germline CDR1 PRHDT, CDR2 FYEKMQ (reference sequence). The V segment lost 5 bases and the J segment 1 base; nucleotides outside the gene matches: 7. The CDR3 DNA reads TGTGCCAGCAGCCGTGGACTAGAGGGCCAAGAGACCCAGTACTTC. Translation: CASSRGLEGQETQYF.

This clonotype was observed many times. The CDR3 is CASSEGTYNEQFF. The CDR3 region has the DNA TGTGCCAGCAGTGAAGGGACCTACAATGAGCAGTTCTTC. The V call is TRBV6-1, the J call TRBJ2-1; D is unclear. The CDR3 contains 13 residues. Per the germline V gene, CDR1 is MNHNS and CDR2 is SASEGT. Trimming cost V 1 base and J 2 bases, with 3 bases left between them.

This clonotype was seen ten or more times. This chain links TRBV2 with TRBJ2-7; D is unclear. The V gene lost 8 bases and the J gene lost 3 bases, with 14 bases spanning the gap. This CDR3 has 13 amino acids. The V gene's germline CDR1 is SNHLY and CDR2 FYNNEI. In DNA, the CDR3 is TGTGCCAGCTCCGCTCCGGACCTCTACGAGCAGTACTTC. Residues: CASSAPDLYEQYF.

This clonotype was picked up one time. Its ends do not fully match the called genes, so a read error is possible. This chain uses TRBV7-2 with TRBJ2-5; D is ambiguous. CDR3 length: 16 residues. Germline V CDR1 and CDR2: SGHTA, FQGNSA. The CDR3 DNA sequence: TGTGCCAGCAGCTTATTCCCCCCGACTCCCCAAGAGACCCGGTACTTC. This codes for CASSLFPPTPQETRYF.

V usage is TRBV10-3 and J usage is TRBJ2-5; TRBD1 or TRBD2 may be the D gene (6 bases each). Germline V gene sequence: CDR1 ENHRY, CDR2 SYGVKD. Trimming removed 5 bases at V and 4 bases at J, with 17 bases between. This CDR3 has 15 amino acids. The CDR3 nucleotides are TGTGCCATCAGTCAAAACGGGGGCGGGCCAGAGACCCAGTACTTC. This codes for CAISQNGGGPETQYF.

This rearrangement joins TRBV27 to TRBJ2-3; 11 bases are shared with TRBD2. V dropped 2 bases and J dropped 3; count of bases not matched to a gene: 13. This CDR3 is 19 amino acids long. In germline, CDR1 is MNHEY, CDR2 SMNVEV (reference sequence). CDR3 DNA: TGTGCCAGCAGTTTACGGCCTAGCGGGGGGTTCCCCCATACAGATACGCAGTATTTT. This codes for CASSLRPSGGFPHTDTQYF.

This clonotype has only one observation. CDR3 amino acids: CATSRARFGEQYF. CDR3 nucleotide sequence: TGTGCCACCAGCAGGGCTAGGTTTGGTGAGCAGTACTTC. The rearrangement uses TRBV15 and TRBJ2-5; D unclear. The CDR3 runs 13 residues. V was pared by 3 bases and J by 11 bases, with 16 bases between. Germline V gene data show CDR1 as LNHNV and CDR2 as YYDKDF (reference sequence).

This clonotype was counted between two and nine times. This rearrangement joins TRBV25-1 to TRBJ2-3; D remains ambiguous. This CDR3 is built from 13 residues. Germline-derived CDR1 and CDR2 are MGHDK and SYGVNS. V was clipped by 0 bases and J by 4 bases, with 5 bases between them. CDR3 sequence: CASSEYLSDTQYF. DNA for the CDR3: TGTGCCAGCAGTGAATATCTCTCAGATACGCAGTATTTT.

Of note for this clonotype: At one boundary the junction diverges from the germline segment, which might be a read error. The CDR3, as DNA: TGTGCCTGCAGTCCGACGACAGGGTCGGTACACGAGCAGTACTTC. As protein: CACSPTTGSVHEQYF. This chain joins TRBV27 and TRBJ2-4, with 7 nucleotides matching TRBD1. The closer fit of TRBJ2-7 to the DNA end suggests the J call may be wrong. CDR3 length: 15 amino acids. The germline V gene has CDR1 MNHEY and CDR2 SMNVEV (reference sequence).

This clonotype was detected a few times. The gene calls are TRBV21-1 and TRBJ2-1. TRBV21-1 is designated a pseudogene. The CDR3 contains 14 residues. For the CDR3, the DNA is TGTGCCAGCAGCGTTCGGACCGATTACAATGAGCAGTTCTTC. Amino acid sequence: CASSVRTDYNEQFF.

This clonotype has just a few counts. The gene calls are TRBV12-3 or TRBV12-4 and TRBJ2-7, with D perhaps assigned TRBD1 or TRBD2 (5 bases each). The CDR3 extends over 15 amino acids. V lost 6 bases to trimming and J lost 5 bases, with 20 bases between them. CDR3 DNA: TGTGCCAGCAGCCGGGGCTACCGGGAAGAAGACGAGCAGTACTTC. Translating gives CASSRGYREEDEQYF.

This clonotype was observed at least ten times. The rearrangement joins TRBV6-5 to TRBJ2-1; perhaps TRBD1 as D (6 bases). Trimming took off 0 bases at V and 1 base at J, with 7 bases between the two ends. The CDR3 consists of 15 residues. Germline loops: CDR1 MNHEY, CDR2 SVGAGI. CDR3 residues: CASSYSTGSYNEQFF. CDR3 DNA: TGTGCCAGCAGTTACTCGACAGGTTCCTACAATGAGCAGTTCTTC.

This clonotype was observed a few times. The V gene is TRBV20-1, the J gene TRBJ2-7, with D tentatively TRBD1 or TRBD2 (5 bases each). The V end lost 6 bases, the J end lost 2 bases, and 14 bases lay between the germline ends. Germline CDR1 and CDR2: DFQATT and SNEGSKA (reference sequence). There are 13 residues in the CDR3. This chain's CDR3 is CSASPGPPYEQYF. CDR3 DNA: TGCAGTGCCTCCCCGGGACCACCCTACGAGCAGTACTTC.

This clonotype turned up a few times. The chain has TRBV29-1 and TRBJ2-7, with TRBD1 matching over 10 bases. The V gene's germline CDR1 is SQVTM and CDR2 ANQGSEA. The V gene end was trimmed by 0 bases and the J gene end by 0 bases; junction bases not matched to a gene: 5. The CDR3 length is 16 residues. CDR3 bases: TGCAGCGTTGAAGATCGGGACAGGGGAAACTCCTACGAGCAGTACTTC. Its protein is CSVEDRDRGNSYEQYF.

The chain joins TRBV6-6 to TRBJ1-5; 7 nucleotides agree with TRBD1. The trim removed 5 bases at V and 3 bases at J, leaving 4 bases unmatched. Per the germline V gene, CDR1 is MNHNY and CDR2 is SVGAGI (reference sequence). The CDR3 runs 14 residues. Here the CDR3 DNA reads TGTGCCAGCAGTAAGGGACAGCTCAATCAGCCCCAGCATTTT. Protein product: CASSKGQLNQPQHF.

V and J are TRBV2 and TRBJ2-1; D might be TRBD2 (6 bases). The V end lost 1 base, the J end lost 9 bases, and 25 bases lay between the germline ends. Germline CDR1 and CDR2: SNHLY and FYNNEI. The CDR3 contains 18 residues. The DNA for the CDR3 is TGTGCCAGCAGTGAAGAGGAGTTTGATGAGAAGGTGCGGGGTGAGCAGTTCTTC. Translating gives CASSEEEFDEKVRGEQFF.

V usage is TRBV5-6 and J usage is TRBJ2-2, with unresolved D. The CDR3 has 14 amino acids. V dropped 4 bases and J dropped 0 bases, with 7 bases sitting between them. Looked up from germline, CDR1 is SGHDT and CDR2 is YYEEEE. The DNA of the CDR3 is TGTGCCAGCAGCCCACTGGCGAACACCGGGGAGCTGTTTTTT. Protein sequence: CASSPLANTGELFF.

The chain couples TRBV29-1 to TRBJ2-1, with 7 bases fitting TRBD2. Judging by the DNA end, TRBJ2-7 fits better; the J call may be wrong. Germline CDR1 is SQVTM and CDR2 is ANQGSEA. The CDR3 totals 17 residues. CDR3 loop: CSVVSFRGPGGYNEQYF. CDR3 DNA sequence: TGCAGCGTTGTTTCATTCCGGGGACCGGGGGGTTACAATGAGCAGTACTTC.

CDR3 amino acids: CASTWASGYNEQFF. CDR3 DNA sequence: TGCGCCAGCACTTGGGCTAGCGGGTACAATGAGCAGTTCTTC. The chain links TRBV5-1 to TRBJ2-1; TRBD2 aligns across 8 bases. V was pared by 6 bases and J by 4 bases, with 6 bases of the junction left unmatched. The CDR3 extends over 14 amino acids. Germline CDR1 and CDR2: SGHRS and YFSETQ.

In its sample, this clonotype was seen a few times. CDR3 bases: TGTGCCAGCAGCCAAGCTGGGGGGAGCTCCTACGAGCAGTACTTC. Translation gives CASSQAGGSSYEQYF. The genes are TRBV3-1 and TRBJ2-7, with D possibly TRBD2 on 6 matching bases. Trimming removed 1 base from V and 0 bases from J, with 10 bases in between. CDR3 length: 15 residues. The germline V gene has CDR1 LGHDT and CDR2 YNNKEL (reference sequence).